Listed here are 9 T cell receptor beta chains from one sample, sequenced in a study of blood T cells in healthy people across ages. The second PCR ran about 6 to 12 cycles with a sample-barcoded 5' primer and J-beta primers. Via MiXCR, TCRdb re-called the 5' RACE reads, giving one row per CDR3 protein. This table has 1.5 million or so distinct CDR3 sequences, under 55% appearing once. The specimen sequenced was blood. These receptors originate from a woman between 18 and 30 years old in good health.

In this sample, this clonotype turned up a few times. The chain combines TRBV27 with TRBJ1-6; D possibly corresponds to TRBD1 (5 bases). Germline loops: CDR1 MNHEY, CDR2 SMNVEV (reference sequence). Trimming cost V 5 bases and J 6 bases, with 14 bases left between them. There are 15 residues in the CDR3. CDR3 coding DNA: TGTGCCAGCAGTCCCCGCGGGACTGTTAATTCACCCCTCCACTTT. It specifies CASSPRGTVNSPLHF.

Remarks on this clonotype: The junction and the germline gene differ at one end; a read error may be behind it. The chain joins TRBV25-1 to TRBJ2-1; D is ambiguous. This CDR3 spans 10 amino acids. The germline V gene encodes CDR1 MGHDK and CDR2 SYGVNS. The CDR3 here is CAGSEKGKFF. CDR3 DNA sequence: TGTGCCGGCAGTGAAAAGGGAAAGTTCTTC.

The rearrangement links TRBV20-1 to TRBJ1-1; a weak D match, TRBD1 (5 bases). Trimming cost V 6 bases and J 1 base, with 12 bases left between them. The length of the CDR3 is 13 residues. CDR1 is DFQATT and CDR2 is SNEGSKA in the germline V gene (reference sequence). The CDR3 reads CSAAGTPNTEAFF. In DNA form, the CDR3 reads TGCAGTGCAGCCGGGACCCCGAACACTGAAGCTTTCTTT.

A remark on this clonotype: Mismatch with germline at one junction end may stem from a read error. The chain links TRBV19 to TRBJ1-6, with D perhaps matching TRBD1 (6 bases). The germline gives CDR1 LNHDA, CDR2 SQIVND (reference sequence). There are 14 residues in the CDR3. The CDR3 region is CASSRQQGYSPPHF. The CDR3 region has the DNA TGTGCCAGTAGCCGCCAACAGGGTTATTCACCCCCCCACTTT.

The sample holds a few counts of this clonotype. The chain joins TRBV2 to TRBJ2-3; D not certain. CDR1 and CDR2 from the germline V gene are SNHLY and FYNNEI. V gave up 2 bases and J gave up 0 bases, with 6 bases separating them. The CDR3 runs 14 residues. CDR3 DNA sequence: TGTGCCAGCAGTGAACTTCTTAGCACAGATACGCAGTATTTT. This translates into CASSELLSTDTQYF. The whole variable domain, remainder taken from reference TRBV2 and TRBJ2-3, is EPEVTQTPSHQVTQMGQEVILRCVPISNHLYFYWYRQILGQKVEFLVSFYNNEISEKSEIFDDQFSVERPDGSNFTLKIRSTKLEDSAMYFCASSELLSTDTQYFGPGTRLTVL.

The chain recombines TRBV7-2 with TRBJ2-7; 8 positions match TRBD1. Looked up from germline, CDR1 is SGHTA and CDR2 is FQGNSA. The CDR3 covers 16 residues. Trimming at V came to 4 bases and at J to 2 bases, leaving 10 bases not matched to a gene. CDR3 amino acids: CASSSRTGQIAYEQYF. As DNA, the CDR3 is TGTGCCAGCAGCTCAAGGACAGGGCAGATCGCCTACGAGCAGTACTTC.

This chain uses TRBV7-2 with TRBJ1-6; D ambiguous. V lost 1 base and J 8 bases, leaving 12 bases between the germline ends. Per the germline V gene, CDR1 is SGHTA and CDR2 is FQGNSA. The CDR3 is 15 residues long. The CDR3 here is CASSLGGRSDSPLHF. The DNA for the CDR3 is TGTGCCAGCAGCTTAGGTGGCAGGTCCGATTCACCCCTCCACTTT.

This clonotype has more than one count but fewer than ten. V is TRBV5-1 and J is TRBJ2-7; D is unclear. Germline V gene sequence: CDR1 SGHRS, CDR2 YFSETQ. CDR3 length equals 13 residues. Trimming shortened V by 0 bases and J by 4 bases, and 8 bases separated the two germline ends. This CDR3 reads CASSLDIAYEQYF. The CDR3 nucleotides are TGCGCCAGCAGCTTGGATATAGCTTACGAGCAGTACTTC.

The chain uses TRBV20-1 and TRBJ2-2; 7 nucleotides agree with TRBD1. The germline gives CDR1 DFQATT, CDR2 SNEGSKA (reference sequence). Trimming cost V 5 bases and J 0 bases; bases outside gene matches: 3. The length of the CDR3 is 14 residues. The CDR3 is CSAPGQANTGELFF. The CDR3 DNA reads as TGCAGTGCTCCAGGACAGGCGAACACCGGGGAGCTGTTTTTT.